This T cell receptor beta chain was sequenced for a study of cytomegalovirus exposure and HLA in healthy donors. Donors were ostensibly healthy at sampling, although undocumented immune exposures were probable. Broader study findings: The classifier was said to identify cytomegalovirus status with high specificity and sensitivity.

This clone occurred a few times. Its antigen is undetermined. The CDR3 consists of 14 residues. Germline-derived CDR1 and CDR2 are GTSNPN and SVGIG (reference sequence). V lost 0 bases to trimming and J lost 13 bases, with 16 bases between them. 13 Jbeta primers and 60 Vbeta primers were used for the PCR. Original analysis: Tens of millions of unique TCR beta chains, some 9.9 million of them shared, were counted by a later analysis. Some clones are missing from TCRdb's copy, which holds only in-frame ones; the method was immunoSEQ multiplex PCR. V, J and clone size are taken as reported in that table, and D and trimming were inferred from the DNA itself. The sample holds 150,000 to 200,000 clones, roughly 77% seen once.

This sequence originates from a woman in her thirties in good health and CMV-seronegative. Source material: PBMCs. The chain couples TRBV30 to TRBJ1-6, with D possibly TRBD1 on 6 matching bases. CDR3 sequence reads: CAWSVSGQASPLHF. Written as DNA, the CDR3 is TGTGCCTGGAGTGTTTCGGGACAAGCATCCCCCCTCCACTTT.